Presented here are 8 T cell receptor beta chains from one specimen sequenced in a study of T cell responses to AZD1222 COVID-19 vaccine (dated by TCRdb to the early 2020s). This sample's time point label indicates: baseline before first vaccination. Libraries were constructed by the immunoSEQ multiplex PCR assay. TCRdb's version of the immuneACCESS table is confined to in-frame rearrangements and falls short of the full clone set. An unresolved V gene accounts for under half of the shortfall where checked; the remainder is of unknown origin. The sample table holds approximately 150,000 clones, of which less than 95% were seen once. The ten largest clones add up to roughly 1.2% of the sample. This specimen consisted of peripheral blood, obtained on day 0 of AZD1222 vaccination. These TCRs come from an adult in good health.

The chain joins TRBV6-5 to TRBJ1-2; the D is unclear. The germline V gene encodes CDR1 MNHEY and CDR2 SVGAGI. The CDR3 is 12 residues long. Trimming pared 7 bases from V and 6 bases from J, leaving 12 bases between. The CDR3 sequence: CASKVPMDGYTF. The CDR3 DNA reads as TGTGCCAGCAAGGTCCCTATGGATGGCTACACCTTC.

This rearrangement joins TRBV3-1 (or the pseudogene TRBV3-2) to TRBJ2-1; D gene ambiguous. V was pared by 2 bases and J by 9 bases, with 5 bases between. This CDR3 is 11 amino acids long. The germline CDR1 and CDR2 sequences are LGHDT and YNNKEL (reference sequence). The CDR3 spells CASSQRFEQFF. For the CDR3, the DNA is TGTGCCAGCAGCCAAAGGTTTGAGCAGTTCTTC.

The J gene is TRBJ1-1, the V gene TRBV12-3 or TRBV12-4; no clear D. V was trimmed by 3 bases and J by 1 base, leaving 6 bases between them. There are 13 residues in the CDR3. CDR3: CASSFSRNTEAFF. In DNA form, the CDR3 reads TGTGCCAGCAGTTTTTCCAGGAACACTGAAGCTTTCTTT.

The J gene is TRBJ2-1, the V gene TRBV6-5; D is ambiguous. The CDR3 length is 12 residues. Trimming left V 3 bases short and J 4 bases short, with 4 bases between. The germline V gene has CDR1 MNHEY and CDR2 SVGAGI. CDR3 loop: CASSYGYNEQFF. CDR3 bases: TGTGCCAGCAGTTATGGGTACAATGAGCAGTTCTTC.

The V call is TRBV3-1 (or the pseudogene TRBV3-2), the J call TRBJ1-2; 7 bases match TRBD1. After removal of 4 bases from V and 5 bases from J, the junction contained 10 bases not matched to a gene. There are 15 residues in the CDR3. Germline loops: CDR1 LGHDT, CDR2 YNNKEL (reference sequence). The CDR3 nucleotides read TGTGCCAGCAGCCCGACAGGGACTGCCTATTATGGCTACACCTTC. Translation gives CASSPTGTAYYGYTF.

Turning to this clone: One end of the junction does not line up with germline, which may come from a read error. The chain employs TRBV5-5 and TRBJ1-5; no clear D. The CDR3 has 14 residues. CDR1 and CDR2 (germline): SGHKS, YYEKEE (reference sequence). Here the CDR3 reads CASSFSIGNQPQHF. The CDR3 DNA follows: TGTGCCAGCAGCTTCTCTATAGGCAACCAGCCCCAGCATTTT.

CDR3 bases: TGTGCCAGCAGCTTAGGGGCCGGGAACTATGGCTACACCTTC. Amino acid sequence: CASSLGAGNYGYTF. The chain has TRBV7-8 and TRBJ1-2, with D unresolved. The CDR3 covers 14 residues. Germline CDR1 SGHVS, CDR2 FQNEAQ. With 1 base removed from V and 2 bases from J, the gap between germline ends came to 8 bases.

V and J are TRBV5-1 and TRBJ2-1; 8 nucleotides line up with TRBD1. Germline loops: CDR1 SGHRS, CDR2 YFSETQ. J gave up 5 bases and V 0 bases, and 7 bases lay outside the gene matches. CDR3 length equals 16 residues. The CDR3 loop is CASSLASGTGNNEQFF. The CDR3, as DNA: TGCGCCAGCAGCTTGGCCAGTGGGACAGGTAACAATGAGCAGTTCTTC. Combining the CDR3 with reference TRBV5-1 and TRBJ2-1 gives the whole variable domain KAGVTQTPRYLIKTRGQQVTLSCSPISGHRSVSWYQQTPGQGLQFLFEYFSETQRNKGNFPGRFSGRQFSNSRSEMNVSTLELGDSALYLCASSLASGTGNNEQFFGPGTRLTVL.